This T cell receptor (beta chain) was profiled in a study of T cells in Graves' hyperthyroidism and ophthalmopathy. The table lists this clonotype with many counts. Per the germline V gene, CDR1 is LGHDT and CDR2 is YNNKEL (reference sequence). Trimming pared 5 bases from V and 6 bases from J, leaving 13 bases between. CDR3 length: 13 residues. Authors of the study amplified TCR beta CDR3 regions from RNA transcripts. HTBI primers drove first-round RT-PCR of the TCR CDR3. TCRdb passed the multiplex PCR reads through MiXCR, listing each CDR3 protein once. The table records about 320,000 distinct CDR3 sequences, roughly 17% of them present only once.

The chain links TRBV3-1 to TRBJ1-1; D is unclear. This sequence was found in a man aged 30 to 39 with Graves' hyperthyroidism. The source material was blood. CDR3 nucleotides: TGTGCCAGCAGCGATGCGTTGGGCTCTGAAGCTTTCTTT. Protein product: CASSDALGSEAFF.